This T cell receptor (beta chain) was identified in a study of CD8 T cells in Susac syndrome. Random hexamers were used to reverse transcribe roughly 0.5 to 1 ug of RNA. Using its own MiXCR run on the immunoSEQ multiplex PCR reads, TCRdb lists one record per CDR3 protein. The sample carries about 150,000 distinct CDR3 sequences, roughly 96% recorded once. CD8+ and CD4+ T cells from blood underwent TCR beta sequencing. Fulfillment of recently defined diagnostic criteria for definite or probable disease was shown by the patients with Susac syndrome. Isolation of CD8+ and CD4+ T cells was performed negatively, whereas enrichment of TEMRA cells was done by FACS. The CDR3 extends over 16 amino acids. V lost 1 base, J lost 3 bases, and 16 bases lay in between. Germline V lookup: CDR1 SGDLS, CDR2 YYNGEE.

The chain combines TRBV9 with TRBJ2-5, with D perhaps TRBD1 (5 bases). The TCR was taken from a human donor with Susac syndrome. Sequenced input: CD4+ T cells from PBMCs. In DNA, the CDR3 is TGTGCCAGCAGCGTAAGCCGGGCAGGGATAGAAGAGACCCAGTACTTC. It encodes CASSVSRAGIEETQYF.